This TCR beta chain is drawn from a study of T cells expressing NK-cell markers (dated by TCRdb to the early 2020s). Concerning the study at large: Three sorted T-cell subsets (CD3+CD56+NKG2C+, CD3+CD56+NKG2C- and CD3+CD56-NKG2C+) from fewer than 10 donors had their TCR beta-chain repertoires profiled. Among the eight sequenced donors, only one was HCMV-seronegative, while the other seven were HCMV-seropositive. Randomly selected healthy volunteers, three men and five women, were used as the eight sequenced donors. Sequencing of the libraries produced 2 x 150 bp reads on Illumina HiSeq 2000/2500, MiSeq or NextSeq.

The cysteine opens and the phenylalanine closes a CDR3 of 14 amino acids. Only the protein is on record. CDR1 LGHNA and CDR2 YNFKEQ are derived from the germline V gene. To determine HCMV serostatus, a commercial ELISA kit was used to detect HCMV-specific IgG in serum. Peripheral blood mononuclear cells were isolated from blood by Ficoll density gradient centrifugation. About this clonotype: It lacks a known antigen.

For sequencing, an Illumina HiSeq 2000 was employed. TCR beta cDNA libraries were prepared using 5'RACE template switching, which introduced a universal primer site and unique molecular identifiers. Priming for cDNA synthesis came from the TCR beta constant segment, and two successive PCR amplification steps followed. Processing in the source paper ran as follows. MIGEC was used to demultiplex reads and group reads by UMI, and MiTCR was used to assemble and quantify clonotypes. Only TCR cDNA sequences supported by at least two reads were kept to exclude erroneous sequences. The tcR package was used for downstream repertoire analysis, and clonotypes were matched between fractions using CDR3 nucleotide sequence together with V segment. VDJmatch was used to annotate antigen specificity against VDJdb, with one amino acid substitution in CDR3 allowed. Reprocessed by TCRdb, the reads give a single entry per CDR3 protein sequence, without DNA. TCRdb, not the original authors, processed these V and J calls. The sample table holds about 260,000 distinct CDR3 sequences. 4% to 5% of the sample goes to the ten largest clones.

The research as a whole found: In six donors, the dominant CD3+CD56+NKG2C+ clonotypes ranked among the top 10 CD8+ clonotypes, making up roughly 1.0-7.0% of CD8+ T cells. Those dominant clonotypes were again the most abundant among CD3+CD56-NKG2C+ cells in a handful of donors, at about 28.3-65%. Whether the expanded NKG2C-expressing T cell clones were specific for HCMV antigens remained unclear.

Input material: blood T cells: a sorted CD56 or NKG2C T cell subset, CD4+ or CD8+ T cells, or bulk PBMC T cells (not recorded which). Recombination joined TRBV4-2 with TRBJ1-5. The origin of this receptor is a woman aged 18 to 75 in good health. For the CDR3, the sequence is CASSQGGSGQPQHF.